This T cell receptor beta chain was captured in a study of T cells in Graves' hyperthyroidism and ophthalmopathy. Study results and limitations: Most clonotypes expanded in the thyroid (above 0.001) were also present in blood.

Germline assignment: CDR1 SNHLY and CDR2 FYNNEI. The CDR3 covers 16 residues. Germline trimming cut 5 bases from V and 4 bases from J; bases unmatched to any gene: 10. Amplification yielded TCR beta CDR3 regions, with RNA transcripts as the source. The TCR CDR3 was amplified in a first-round RT-PCR using the HTBI primer set. TCRdb re-analysed the multiplex PCR reads in MiXCR, keeping a single row per CDR3 protein. The sample gives 600,000 to 700,000 distinct CDR3 sequences, roughly 46% of which show up once; more than 7% is in the top ten. This clonotype occurred a few times. Its antigen is undetermined.

Material: peripheral blood or thyroid tissue (not recorded which). The J gene is TRBJ1-2, the V gene TRBV2, with 10 bases matching TRBD1. The receptor comes from an adult man with Graves' disease, either hyperthyroidism or ophthalmopathy (not recorded which). The CDR3 is CASSPDDWTGGYGYTF. In DNA, the CDR3 is TGTGCCAGCAGTCCGGACGATTGGACAGGGGGCTATGGCTACACCTTC.